This TCR beta chain was recorded in a study of blood T cell repertoires in COVID-19. Study-wide background: Some COVID-19 samples were acute and others convalescent; all came from the United States, Italy and Spain. T cells, B-cell-depleted T cells, or PBMCs supplied cDNA or gDNA.

The table came from immunoSEQ multiplex PCR; TCRdb's copy has only in-frame clones and leaves some out. The sample lists around 54,000 clones, around 73% occurring once. Clinical history reported by participants formed the basis on which cohorts were assigned. Trimming took 1 base from V and 6 from J; bases not matched to a gene: 0. The CDR3 is 13 residues long. The chain links TRBV12-3 or TRBV12-4 to TRBJ1-5; 7 bases align to TRBD1. This TCR was sampled from a woman in her forties or fifties with acute COVID-19. The sample consisted of PBMCs or T cells enriched from blood (not recorded which). This CDR3 is CASSLDRGQPQHF. For the CDR3, the DNA is TGTGCCAGCAGTTTAGACAGGGGTCAGCCCCAGCATTTT.